The present TCR beta chain was sequenced within a study of monozygotic twins with inflammatory bowel disease. TCRdb reprocessed the 5' RACE reads, keeping one entry per CDR3 protein, no DNA. In total, the table holds approximately 400,000 distinct CDR3 sequences. As regards this clonotype: Its antigen is as yet unknown.

CDR3 length: 15 amino acids. CDR1 and CDR2 (germline): SEHNR, FQNEAQ (reference sequence). Points from the study as a whole: Healthy co-twins, by inverse Simpson, had higher TCRbeta diversity than their siblings with IBD. The authors note that differing immunosuppressive treatments may have added variability to patient repertoires.

Whole blood that had not undergone T cell sorting provided the isolated total RNA. This receptor was obtained from a human donor with ulcerative colitis or Crohn's disease, or a healthy co-twin of an affected twin (not recorded which). The sample taken for sequencing was blood. The chain carries TRBV7-9 and TRBJ2-7; the D gene TCRdb calls, TRBD1, cannot be checked with no DNA. CDR3 in amino acids: CASSPGTGGSDEQYF.